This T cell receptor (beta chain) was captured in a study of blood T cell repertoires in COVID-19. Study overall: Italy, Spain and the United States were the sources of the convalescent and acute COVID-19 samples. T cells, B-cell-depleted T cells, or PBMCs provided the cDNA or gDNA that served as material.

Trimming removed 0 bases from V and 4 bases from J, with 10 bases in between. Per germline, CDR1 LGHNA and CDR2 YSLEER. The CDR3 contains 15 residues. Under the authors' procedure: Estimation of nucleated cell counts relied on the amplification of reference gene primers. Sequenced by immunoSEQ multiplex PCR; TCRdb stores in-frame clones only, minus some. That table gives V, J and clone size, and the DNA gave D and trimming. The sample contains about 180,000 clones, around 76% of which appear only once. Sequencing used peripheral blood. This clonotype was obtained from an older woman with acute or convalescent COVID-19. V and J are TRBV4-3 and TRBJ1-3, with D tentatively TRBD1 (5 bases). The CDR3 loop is CASSQEGPGGNTIYF. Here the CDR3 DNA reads TGCGCCAGCAGCCAAGAGGGGCCCGGGGGAAACACCATATATTTT.